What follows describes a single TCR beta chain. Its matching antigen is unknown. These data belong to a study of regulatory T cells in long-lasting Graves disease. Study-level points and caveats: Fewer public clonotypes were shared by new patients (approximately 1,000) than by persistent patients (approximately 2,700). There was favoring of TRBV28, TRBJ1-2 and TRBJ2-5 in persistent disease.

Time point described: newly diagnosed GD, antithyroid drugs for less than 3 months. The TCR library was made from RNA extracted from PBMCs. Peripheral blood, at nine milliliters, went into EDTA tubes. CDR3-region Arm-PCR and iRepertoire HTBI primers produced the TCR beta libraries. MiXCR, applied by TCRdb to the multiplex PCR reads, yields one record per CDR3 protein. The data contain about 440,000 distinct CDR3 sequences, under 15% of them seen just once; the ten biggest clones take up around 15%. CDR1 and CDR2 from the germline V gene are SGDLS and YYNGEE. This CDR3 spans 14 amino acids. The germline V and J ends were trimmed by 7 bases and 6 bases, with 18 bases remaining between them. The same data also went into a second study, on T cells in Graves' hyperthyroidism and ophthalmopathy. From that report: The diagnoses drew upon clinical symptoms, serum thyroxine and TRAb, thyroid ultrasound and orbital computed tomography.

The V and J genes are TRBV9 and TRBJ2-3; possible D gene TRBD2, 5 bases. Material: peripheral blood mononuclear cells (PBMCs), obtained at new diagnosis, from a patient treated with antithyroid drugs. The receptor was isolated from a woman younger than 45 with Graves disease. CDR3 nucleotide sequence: TGTGCCAGCGGTGGGCTAGCTGTCTTGGATACGCAGTATTTT. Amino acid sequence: CASGGLAVLDTQYF. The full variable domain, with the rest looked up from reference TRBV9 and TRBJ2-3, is DSGVTQTPKHLITATGQRVTLRCSPRSGDLSVYWYQQSLDQGLQFLIQYYNGEERAKGNILERFSAQQFPDLHSELNLSSLELGDSALYFCASGGLAVLDTQYFGPGTRLTVL.